This paragraph reports one T cell receptor (beta chain). The CDR3 runs to 15 residues. Per germline, CDR1 SGDLS and CDR2 YYNGEE. V lost 3 bases, J lost 4 bases, and 5 bases stayed unmatched. This specimen belongs to a study of blood T cell repertoires in COVID-19. Study-level background: Some COVID-19 samples were acute and others convalescent; all came from the United States, Italy and Spain. PBMCs, B-cell-depleted T cells, or T cells were the source of the cDNA or gDNA that made up the material.

Original handling: Estimation of nucleated cell counts was performed using reference gene primer amplification. Some clones are missing from TCRdb's copy, which holds only in-frame ones; the method was immunoSEQ multiplex PCR. Clone size and the V and J calls come from that table; the DNA yielded D and trimming. Seen here are around 95,000 clones, about 80% observed once, and the top ten hold roughly 29%. The specimen was peripheral blood. V gene TRBV9 combines with J gene TRBJ2-1, with 9 bases matching TRBD2. The receptor's source is a man between 70 and 80 years old with active or convalescent COVID-19. CDR3 loop: CASSGWTSAYNEQFF. For the CDR3, the DNA is TGTGCCAGCAGCGGATGGACTAGCGCTTACAATGAGCAGTTCTTC.